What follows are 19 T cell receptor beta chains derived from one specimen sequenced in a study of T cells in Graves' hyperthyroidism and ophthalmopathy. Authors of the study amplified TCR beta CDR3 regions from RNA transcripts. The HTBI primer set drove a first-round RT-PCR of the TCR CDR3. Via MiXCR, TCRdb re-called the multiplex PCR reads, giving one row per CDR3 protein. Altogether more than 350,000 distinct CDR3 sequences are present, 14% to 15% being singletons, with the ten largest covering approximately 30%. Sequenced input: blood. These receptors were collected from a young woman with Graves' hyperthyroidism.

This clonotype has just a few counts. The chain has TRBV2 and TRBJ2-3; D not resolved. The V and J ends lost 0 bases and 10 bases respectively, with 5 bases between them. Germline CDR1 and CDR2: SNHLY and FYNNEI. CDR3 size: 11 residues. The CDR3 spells CASSEAQAQYF. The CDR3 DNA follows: TGTGCCAGCAGTGAAGCCCAGGCGCAGTATTTT.

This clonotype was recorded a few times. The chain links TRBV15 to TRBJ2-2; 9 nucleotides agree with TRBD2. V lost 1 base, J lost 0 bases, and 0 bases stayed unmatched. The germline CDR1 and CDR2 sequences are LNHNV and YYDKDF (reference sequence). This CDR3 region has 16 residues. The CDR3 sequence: CATSRASGANTGELFF. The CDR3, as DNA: TGTGCCACCAGCAGAGCTAGCGGGGCGAACACCGGGGAGCTGTTTTTT.

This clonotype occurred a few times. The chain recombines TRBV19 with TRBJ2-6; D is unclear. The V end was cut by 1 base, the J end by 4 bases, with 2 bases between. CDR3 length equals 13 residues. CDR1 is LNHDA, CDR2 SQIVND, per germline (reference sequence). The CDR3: CASSIVGANVLTF. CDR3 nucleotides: TGTGCCAGTAGTATAGTAGGGGCCAACGTCCTGACTTTC.

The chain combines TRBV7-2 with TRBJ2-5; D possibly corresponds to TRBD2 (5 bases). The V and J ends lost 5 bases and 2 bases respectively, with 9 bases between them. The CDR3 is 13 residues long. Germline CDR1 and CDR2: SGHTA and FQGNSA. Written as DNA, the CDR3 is TGTGCCAGCAGCGCCCGACTACAAGAGACCCAGTACTTC. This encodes CASSARLQETQYF.

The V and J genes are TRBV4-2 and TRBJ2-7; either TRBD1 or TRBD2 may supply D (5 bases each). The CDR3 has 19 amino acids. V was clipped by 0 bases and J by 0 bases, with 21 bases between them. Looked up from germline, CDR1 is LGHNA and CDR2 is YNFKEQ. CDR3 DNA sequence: TGTGCCAGCAGCCAAGATAAGGGTGGGGCAGGAGGCCTCTCCTACGAGCAGTACTTC. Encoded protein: CASSQDKGGAGGLSYEQYF.

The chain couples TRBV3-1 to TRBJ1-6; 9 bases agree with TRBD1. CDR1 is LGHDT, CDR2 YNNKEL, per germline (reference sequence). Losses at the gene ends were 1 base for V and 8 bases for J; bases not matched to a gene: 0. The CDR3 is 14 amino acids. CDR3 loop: CASSQGTGDSPLHF. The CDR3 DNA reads TGTGCCAGCAGCCAAGGGACAGGGGATTCACCCCTCCACTTT.

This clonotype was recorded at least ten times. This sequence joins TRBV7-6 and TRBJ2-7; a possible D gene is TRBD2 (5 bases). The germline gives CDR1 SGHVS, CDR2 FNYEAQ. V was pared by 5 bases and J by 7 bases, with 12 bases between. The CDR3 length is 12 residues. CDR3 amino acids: CASSPYPGEQYF. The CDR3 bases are TGTGCCAGCAGCCCTTACCCGGGGGAGCAGTACTTC.

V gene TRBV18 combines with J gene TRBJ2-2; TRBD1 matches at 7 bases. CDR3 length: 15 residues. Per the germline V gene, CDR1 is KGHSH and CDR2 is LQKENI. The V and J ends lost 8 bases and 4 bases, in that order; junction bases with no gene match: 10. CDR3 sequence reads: CASSVLGQSTGELFF. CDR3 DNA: TGTGCCAGCAGCGTACTGGGACAGAGCACCGGGGAGCTGTTTTTT.

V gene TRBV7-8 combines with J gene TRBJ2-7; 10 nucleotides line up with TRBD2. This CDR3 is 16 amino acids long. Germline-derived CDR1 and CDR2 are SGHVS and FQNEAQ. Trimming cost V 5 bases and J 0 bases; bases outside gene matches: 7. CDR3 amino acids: CASSTRLAGVSYEQYF. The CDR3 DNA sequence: TGTGCCAGCAGCACCCGACTAGCGGGCGTCTCCTACGAGCAGTACTTC.

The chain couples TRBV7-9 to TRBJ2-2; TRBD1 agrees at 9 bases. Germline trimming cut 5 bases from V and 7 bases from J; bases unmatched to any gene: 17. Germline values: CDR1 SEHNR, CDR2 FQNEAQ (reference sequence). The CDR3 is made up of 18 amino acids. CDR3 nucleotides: TGTGCCAGCAGCCCCAGTCCCGGGACAGGGTTCCAGGTCGGGGAGCTGTTTTTT. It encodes CASSPSPGTGFQVGELFF.

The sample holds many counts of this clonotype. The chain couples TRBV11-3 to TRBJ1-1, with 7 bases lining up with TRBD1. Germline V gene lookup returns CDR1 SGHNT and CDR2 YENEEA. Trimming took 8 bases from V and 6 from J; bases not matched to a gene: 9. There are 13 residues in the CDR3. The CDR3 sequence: CASGVQGRPEAFF. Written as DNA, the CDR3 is TGTGCCAGCGGGGTACAGGGGCGGCCTGAAGCTTTCTTT.

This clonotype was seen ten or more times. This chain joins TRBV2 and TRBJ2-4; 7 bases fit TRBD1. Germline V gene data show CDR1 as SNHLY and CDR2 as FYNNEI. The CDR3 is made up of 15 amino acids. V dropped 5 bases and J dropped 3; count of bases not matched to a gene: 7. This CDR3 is CASSPDRDRKNIQYF. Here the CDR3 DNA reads TGTGCCAGCAGTCCCGACAGGGACCGCAAAAACATTCAGTACTTC. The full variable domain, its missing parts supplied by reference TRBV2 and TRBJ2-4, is EPEVTQTPSHQVTQMGQEVILRCVPISNHLYFYWYRQILGQKVEFLVSFYNNEISEKSEIFDDQFSVERPDGSNFTLKIRSTKLEDSAMYFCASSPDRDRKNIQYFGAGTRLSVL.

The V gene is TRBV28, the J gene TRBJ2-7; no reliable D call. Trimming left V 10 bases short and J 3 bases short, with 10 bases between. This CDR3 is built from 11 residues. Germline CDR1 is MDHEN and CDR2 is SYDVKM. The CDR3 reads CAIPFSYEQYF. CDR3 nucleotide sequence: TGTGCCATCCCATTTAGCTACGAGCAGTACTTC.

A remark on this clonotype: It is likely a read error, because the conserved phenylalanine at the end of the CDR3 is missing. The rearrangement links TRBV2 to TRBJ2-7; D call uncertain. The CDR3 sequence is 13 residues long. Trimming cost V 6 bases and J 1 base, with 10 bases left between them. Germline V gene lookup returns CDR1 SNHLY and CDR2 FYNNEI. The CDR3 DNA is TGTGCCAGCAGGAGTGGCAGGTCCTACGAGCAGTACCTC. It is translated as CASRSGRSYEQYL.

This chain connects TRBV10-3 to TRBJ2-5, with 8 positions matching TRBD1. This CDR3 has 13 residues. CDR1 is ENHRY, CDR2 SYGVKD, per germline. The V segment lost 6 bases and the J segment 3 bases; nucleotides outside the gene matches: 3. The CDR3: CAIRQGAEETQYF. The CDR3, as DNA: TGTGCCATCAGGCAGGGGGCGGAAGAGACCCAGTACTTC.

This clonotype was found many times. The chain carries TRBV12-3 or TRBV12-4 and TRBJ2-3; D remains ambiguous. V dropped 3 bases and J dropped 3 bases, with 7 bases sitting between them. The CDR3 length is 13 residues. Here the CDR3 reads CASSFSGTDTQYF. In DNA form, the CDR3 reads TGTGCCAGCAGTTTTTCAGGAACAGATACGCAGTATTTT.

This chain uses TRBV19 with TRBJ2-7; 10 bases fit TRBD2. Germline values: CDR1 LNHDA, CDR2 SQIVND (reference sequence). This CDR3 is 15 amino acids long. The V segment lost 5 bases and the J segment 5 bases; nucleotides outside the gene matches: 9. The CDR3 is CASSPGLAVGNEQYF. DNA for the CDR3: TGTGCCAGTAGTCCCGGACTAGCGGTTGGAAACGAGCAGTACTTC. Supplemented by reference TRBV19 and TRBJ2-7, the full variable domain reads DGGITQSPKYLFRKEGQNVTLSCEQNLNHDAMYWYRQDPGQGLRLIYYSQIVNDFQKGDIAEGYSVSREKKESFPLTVTSAQKNPTAFYLCASSPGLAVGNEQYFGPGTRLTVT.

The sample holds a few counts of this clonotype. The CDR3 sequence is CASSLNPTEKLFF. In DNA form, the CDR3 reads TGTGCCAGCAGTTTAAACCCAACGGAAAAACTGTTTTTT. The chain uses TRBV28 and TRBJ1-4; D is unclear. Germline V CDR1 and CDR2: MDHEN, SYDVKM. Trimming removed 2 bases at V and 8 bases at J, with 9 bases between. CDR3 length equals 13 residues.

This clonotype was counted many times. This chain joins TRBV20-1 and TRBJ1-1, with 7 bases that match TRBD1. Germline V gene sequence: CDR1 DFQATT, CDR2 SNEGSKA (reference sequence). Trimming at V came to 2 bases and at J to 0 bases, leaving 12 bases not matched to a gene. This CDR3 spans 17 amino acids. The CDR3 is CSARRGTAGLMNTEAFF. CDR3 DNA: TGCAGTGCTAGACGAGGGACAGCTGGCCTGATGAACACTGAAGCTTTCTTT.